This TCR beta chain is drawn from a study of monozygotic twins with inflammatory bowel disease. Remarks on this clonotype: Its specificity is not known.

This CDR3 is built from 12 residues. Germline lookup yields CDR1 SQVTM and CDR2 ANQGSEA. cDNA was made in eight separate reactions per sample. The study subjected TCRalpha and TCRbeta cDNA to two nested PCRs of approximately 16 and 10 cycles. TCRdb reprocessed the 5' RACE reads and reports one entry per CDR3 protein, with no DNA. The sample includes 350,000 to 550,000 distinct CDR3 sequences. Broader study findings: Among patients, repertoires may have gained variability from differing immunosuppressive treatments.

This chain links TRBV29-1 with TRBJ1-1; the D call of TRBD1 rests on TCRdb alone, since no DNA is present to check it. This clonotype was obtained from a human donor with ulcerative colitis or Crohn's disease, or a healthy co-twin of an affected twin (not recorded which). The sample taken for sequencing was blood. This CDR3 is CSVDIGRPGAFF.